This T cell receptor beta chain is from a study of Graves' ophthalmopathy and Graves' hyperthyroidism. Study-wide findings and caveats: Most expanded thyroid clonotypes above 0.001 frequency also appeared in blood.

This clonotype was seen only a few times. Its antigen is currently unknown. The V gene end was trimmed by 3 bases and the J gene end by 6 bases; junction bases not matched to a gene: 4. From germline, CDR1 is ENHRY and CDR2 SYGVKD. CDR3 length: 14 amino acids. For repertoire sequencing, the TCR beta CDR3 regions were amplified from RNA transcripts. In the first round, RT-PCR was carried out with HTBI primers, and a multiplex PCR formed the second round. TCRdb redid the calling of the multiplex PCR reads with MiXCR, one entry per CDR3 protein. The sample lists about 480,000 distinct CDR3 sequences; under 15% were seen once.

Sequenced sample: blood. The sequence was obtained from a woman under 40 with Graves' ophthalmopathy. This chain uses TRBV10-3 with TRBJ1-5, with 8 bases matching TRBD1. The CDR3 DNA follows: TGTGCCATCAGTGAAGGACAGGGTGGTCAGCCCCAGCATTTT. It encodes CAISEGQGGQPQHF.